This T cell receptor beta chain was recorded in a study of spatial heterogeneity in lung cancer. Findings of the study overall: Counts of expanded alpha and beta TCRs within tumors tracked the tumor nonsynonymous mutation count.

Via MiXCR, TCRdb re-called the 5' RACE reads, giving one row per CDR3 protein. The sample includes under 2,000 distinct CDR3 sequences, more than 10% of them seen just once. V was clipped by 10 bases and J by 0 bases, with 13 bases between them. Germline CDR1 SEHNR, CDR2 FQNEAQ (reference sequence). The CDR3 contains 13 residues. Documented time point: sample taken at primary tumor resection. About this clonotype itself: Its matching antigen is unknown.

The sequence came from a male donor with early-stage non-small cell lung cancer. Material: lung tumor tissue, obtained at surgery. The chain carries TRBV7-9 and TRBJ2-7; D might be TRBD1 or TRBD2, each matching 5 bases. CDR3 loop: CATFGGFSYEQYF. In nucleotides, the CDR3 is TGTGCCACCTTTGGGGGTTTCTCCTACGAGCAGTACTTC.